The 26 T cell receptor beta chains in this list originate from one sample, sequenced in a study of cytomegalovirus exposure and HLA in healthy donors. Use of 60 Vbeta and 13 Jbeta primers characterized the PCR. Profiling relied on immunoSEQ multiplex PCR, and the TCRdb table lists in-frame clones only, not all of them. Of around 91,000 clones in the sample, about three quarters were seen once. Sequenced: PBMCs. The receptors originated from a woman between 40 and 50 years old in good health and CMV-seropositive.

This chain joins TRBV7-9 and TRBJ2-7; D ambiguous. The CDR3 is 14 residues long. Trimming left V 7 bases short and J 7 bases short, with 20 bases between. The V gene's germline CDR1 is SEHNR and CDR2 FQNEAQ (reference sequence). The CDR3 reads CASIHAASPGEQYF. Written as DNA, the CDR3 is TGTGCCAGCATACACGCGGCATCACCTGGGGAGCAGTACTTC.

In its sample, this clone was seen a few times. The chain uses TRBV7-9 and TRBJ2-5; D is unclear. CDR3 length: 13 amino acids. V lost 5 bases and J lost 5, with 12 bases in between. Germline assignment: CDR1 SEHNR and CDR2 FQNEAQ (reference sequence). The CDR3 DNA reads TGTGCCAGCAGCCCCTTAACCGGTGAGACCCAGTACTTC. Protein: CASSPLTGETQYF. Together with reference TRBV7-9 and TRBJ2-5, the CDR3 gives the full variable domain: DTGVSQNPRHKITKRGQNVTFRCDPISEHNRLYWYRQTLGQGPEFLTYFQNEAQLEKSRLLSDRFSAERPKGSFSTLEIQRTEQGDSAMYLCASSPLTGETQYFGPGTRLLVL.

Notes on this clone: The sample has other DNA sequences that encode this CDR3 too. V and J are TRBV6-5 and TRBJ1-5, with D perhaps matching TRBD1 (5 bases). The germline V gene encodes CDR1 MNHEY and CDR2 SVGAGI. CDR3 length equals 14 residues. The V end was cut by 3 bases, the J end by 4 bases, with 10 bases between. The CDR3 loop reads CASSYGGGNQPQHF. Written as DNA, the CDR3 is TGTGCCAGCAGTTATGGGGGGGGAAATCAGCCCCAGCATTTT.

The CDR3 region is CAWTRNYGYTF. CDR3 in DNA: TGTGCCTGGACCAGAAACTATGGCTACACCTTC. This chain joins TRBV30 and TRBJ1-2; D uncertain. CDR1 and CDR2 (germline): GTSNPN, SVGIG (reference sequence). The length of the CDR3 is 11 residues. The V and J ends lost 4 bases and 2 bases respectively, with 5 bases between them. Using reference TRBV30 and TRBJ1-2 for the parts outside the CDR3, the full variable domain is SQTIHQWPATLVQPVGSPLSLECTVEGTSNPNLYWYRQAAGRGLQLLFYSVGIGQISSEVPQNLSASRPQDRQFILSSKKLLLSDSGFYLCAWTRNYGYTFGSGTRLTVV.

The V call is TRBV19, the J call TRBJ2-1, with D unresolved. The CDR3 runs 13 residues. V was cut by 5 bases and J by 3 bases, with 8 bases left in between. Germline V CDR1 and CDR2: LNHDA, SQIVND (reference sequence). CDR3 DNA: TGTGCCAGTAGTGCTCAGATCTACAATGAGCAGTTCTTC. Protein product: CASSAQIYNEQFF.

The chain has TRBV5-1 and TRBJ2-3; TRBD2 aligns across 11 bases. CDR1 SGHRS and CDR2 YFSETQ come from the germline V gene. This CDR3 comprises 15 residues. The V and J ends lost 2 bases and 4 bases, in that order; junction bases with no gene match: 3. The CDR3 here is CASSLVAGGPDTQYF. The CDR3 DNA follows: TGCGCCAGCAGCTTAGTAGCGGGAGGGCCAGATACGCAGTATTTT.

This sequence joins TRBV5-1 and TRBJ2-3; D gene uncertain. CDR1 and CDR2 (germline): SGHRS, YFSETQ. V lost 2 bases and J lost 4, with 11 bases in between. The CDR3 is 14 residues long. The CDR3 is CASSLNAAADTQYF. The CDR3 bases are TGCGCCAGCAGCTTAAATGCGGCGGCAGATACGCAGTATTTT.

The chain combines TRBV29-1 with TRBJ2-7, with 11 positions matching TRBD2. The CDR3 extends over 19 amino acids. V was clipped by 1 base and J by 3 bases; unmatched bases: 17. Germline loops: CDR1 SQVTM, CDR2 ANQGSEA. The DNA of the CDR3 is TGCAGCGTTGAAGTGTATGGAGAAATAGCGGGAGGGGTCGGCTACGAGCAGTACTTC. Its protein is CSVEVYGEIAGGVGYEQYF.

The rearrangement joins TRBV30 to TRBJ1-3; D may be TRBD1 (6 bases). This CDR3 spans 15 amino acids. Germline V gives CDR1 GTSNPN, CDR2 SVGIG (reference sequence). V lost 5 bases to trimming and J lost 0 bases, with 14 bases between them. The CDR3 protein is CAWGPGHPSGNTIYF. Here the CDR3 DNA reads TGTGCCTGGGGCCCGGGACATCCCTCTGGAAACACCATATATTTT.

The DNA of the CDR3 is TGTGCCAGCAGCCCAAACCGGGAGGGATCGGAGCTGTTTTTT. As protein: CASSPNREGSELFF. The chain carries TRBV7-6 and TRBJ2-2; TRBD2 aligns across 8 bases. CDR1 SGHVS and CDR2 FNYEAQ come from the germline V gene. The CDR3 runs 14 residues. V was pared by 5 bases and J by 10 bases, with 9 bases of the junction left unmatched.

The count of this clone is one. The V and J genes are TRBV7-2 and TRBJ2-7, with 11 bases that match TRBD2. Germline V gene data show CDR1 as SGHTA and CDR2 as FQGNSA. J gave up 4 bases and V 0 bases, and 5 bases lay outside the gene matches. The CDR3 contains 16 residues. The CDR3 sequence is CASSLATSGGPYEQYF. Written as DNA, the CDR3 is TGTGCCAGCAGCTTAGCTACTAGCGGGGGACCGTACGAGCAGTACTTC.

The CDR3 nucleotides are TGCGCCAGCAGTCGGCAACTAGCCTACGAGCAGTACTTC. Amino acids: CASSRQLAYEQYF. The chain employs TRBV10-2 and TRBJ2-7; tentatively, D is TRBD2 (5 bases). This CDR3 has 13 residues. The germline V gene encodes CDR1 WSHSY and CDR2 SAAADI. Trimming took off 5 bases at V and 2 bases at J, with 10 bases between the two ends.

This chain links TRBV5-4 with TRBJ2-2; 10 nucleotides agree with TRBD2. The V gene's germline CDR1 is SGHNT and CDR2 YYREEE (reference sequence). The CDR3 is 17 residues long. Trimming cost V 4 bases and J 4 bases; bases outside gene matches: 10. The CDR3 nucleotides read TGTGCCAGCAGCATGGCCGGGACTAGCGACCCCACCGGGGAGCTGTTTTTT. As protein: CASSMAGTSDPTGELFF.

This sequence joins TRBV4-2 and TRBJ1-1, with 12 bases lining up with TRBD1. Germline CDR1 reads LGHNA; CDR2 reads YNFKEQ. This CDR3 has 16 residues. The junction had 8 bases not matched to a gene; V was cut back by 6 bases and J by 3 bases. This CDR3 is CASSEGTGGPDTEAFF. The CDR3 region has the DNA TGTGCCAGCAGTGAAGGGACAGGGGGCCCGGACACTGAAGCTTTCTTT.

This chain joins TRBV11-2 and TRBJ1-3, with 7 nucleotides matching TRBD1. J lost 3 bases, V lost 6 bases, and 8 bases had no gene match. Looked up from germline, CDR1 is SGHAT and CDR2 is FQNNGV. There are 15 residues in the CDR3. CDR3 residues: CASSILTGNGNTIYF. The CDR3 nucleotides are TGTGCCAGCAGTATTTTGACAGGGAATGGAAACACCATATATTTT.

The chain uses TRBV9 and TRBJ2-3; tentative D call: TRBD2 (6 bases). Germline-derived CDR1 and CDR2 are SGDLS and YYNGEE. The CDR3 loop spans 15 amino acids. V shed 1 base and J shed 3 bases, with 12 bases lying between them. CDR3 region: CASSVRPGATDTQYF. CDR3 nucleotides: TGTGCCAGCAGCGTACGTCCGGGAGCGACAGATACGCAGTATTTT.

The rearrangement uses TRBV7-2 and TRBJ2-2, with a possible D match to TRBD2 (6 bases). CDR3 length: 16 amino acids. Germline V CDR1 and CDR2: SGHTA, FQGNSA. Trimming cost V 2 bases and J 5 bases, with 15 bases left between them. The CDR3 loop is CASSLRVGSGTGELFF. CDR3 DNA: TGTGCCAGCAGCTTACGGGTCGGGAGTGGTACCGGGGAGCTGTTTTTT.

This rearrangement joins TRBV19 to TRBJ1-1, with 11 bases that match TRBD1. The CDR3 extends over 15 amino acids. V dropped 3 bases and J dropped 2; count of bases not matched to a gene: 2. Germline lookup yields CDR1 LNHDA and CDR2 SQIVND (reference sequence). Written as DNA, the CDR3 is TGTGCCAGTAGTATCGGACAGGGGGCCAACACTGAAGCTTTCTTT. Encoded protein: CASSIGQGANTEAFF.

This clone has just a few counts. The chain joins TRBV5-1 to TRBJ2-6, with D maybe TRBD2 (5 bases). This CDR3 is 15 amino acids long. Between the trimmed V and J ends, which lost 0 bases and 2 bases, there was a span of 6 bases. Germline CDR1 is SGHRS and CDR2 is YFSETQ. In DNA form, the CDR3 reads TGCGCCAGCAGCTTGGGAGGGACTGGGGCCAACGTCCTGACTTTC. Its translation: CASSLGGTGANVLTF.

The chain combines TRBV6-6 with TRBJ2-7, with 12 bases matching TRBD2. Germline values: CDR1 MNHNY, CDR2 SVGAGI (reference sequence). The junction had 9 bases not matched to a gene; V was cut back by 6 bases and J by 6 bases. This CDR3 spans 15 amino acids. In nucleotides, the CDR3 is TGTGCCAGCAGAGTGACTAGCGGGAGAAATTCCGAGCAGTACTTC. Translation: CASRVTSGRNSEQYF.

This sequence joins TRBV20-1 and TRBJ2-3; the D gene is possibly TRBD2 (5 bases). The V gene's germline CDR1 is DFQATT and CDR2 SNEGSKA (reference sequence). The CDR3 is 11 residues long. V lost 6 bases, J lost 6 bases, and 10 bases lay in between. The CDR3 region has the DNA TGCAGTGCCCCGTGGGAGGATACGCAGTATTTT. This gives the protein CSAPWEDTQYF.

J is TRBJ2-6 and V is TRBV7-9, with TRBD1 as a possible D gene (6 bases). Germline V CDR1 and CDR2: SEHNR, FQNEAQ (reference sequence). Trimming removed 5 bases from V and 0 bases from J, with 14 bases in between. This CDR3 spans 17 amino acids. The CDR3 DNA reads as TGTGCCAGCAGCACCGGGACACCGGCCTCTGGGGCCAACGTCCTGACTTTC. It yields the protein CASSTGTPASGANVLTF.

The chain has TRBV6-6 and TRBJ2-1, with D possibly TRBD2 on 6 matching bases. The V end lost 2 bases, the J end lost 6 bases, and 11 bases lay between the germline ends. The CDR3 consists of 14 residues. Looked up from germline, CDR1 is MNHNY and CDR2 is SVGAGI (reference sequence). The CDR3 region has the DNA TGTGCCAGCAGTTACGGGGGGATAGGCAATGAGCAGTTCTTC. Its protein is CASSYGGIGNEQFF.

The chain employs TRBV7-9 and TRBJ2-5; 10 positions agree with TRBD1. V lost 5 bases and J lost 5; bases outside the gene matches: 8. Germline V gene data show CDR1 as SEHNR and CDR2 as FQNEAQ (reference sequence). The CDR3 totals 15 residues. CDR3 loop: CASSKGQGDEETQYF. In nucleotides, the CDR3 is TGTGCCAGCAGCAAAGGACAGGGGGATGAGGAGACCCAGTACTTC.

The J gene is TRBJ2-1, the V gene TRBV4-3; 9 nucleotides agree with TRBD1. Germline V gives CDR1 LGHNA, CDR2 YSLEER. This CDR3 region has 15 residues. V shed 0 bases and J 4 bases; nucleotides not matched to a gene: 1. Written as DNA, the CDR3 is TGCGCCAGCAGCCAAGAGACAGGGGGATACAATGAGCAGTTCTTC. The encoded protein is CASSQETGGYNEQFF.

The V gene is TRBV7-6, the J gene TRBJ2-5; 8 bases are shared with TRBD2. The J call may be faulty, since TRBJ2-7 better matches the DNA end. CDR1 SGHVS and CDR2 FNYEAQ come from the germline V gene. The CDR3 contains 14 residues. The CDR3 DNA reads as TGTGCCAGCAGCCCCGGGACTAGCTCCTACGAGCAGTACTTC. Encoded protein: CASSPGTSSYEQYF.